These T cell receptor beta chains were read from a single sample in a study of blood T cell repertoires in COVID-19. Assay used: immunoSEQ multiplex PCR; TCRdb lists only in-frame clones, some missing. The sample has roughly 140,000 clones, 78% seen once. Sequencing used peripheral blood. The receptors come from a woman in her sixties with acute or convalescent COVID-19. The CDR3 runs from the conserved cysteine through the conserved F or W. D genes are given only for firm matches. Rows may omit the clone size; those that give it use once, few, many or a size class.

v_call	cdr3_length	clone_size	j_call	d_call	cdr3_aa	cdr3_nt
TRBV7-8	12	-	TRBJ2-7	TRBD2	CASSRGLAEQYF	TGTGCCAGCAGCCGGGGACTAGCGGAGCAGTACTTC
TRBV6-5	14	-	TRBJ2-7	TRBD1	CATQPRTGKNEQYF	TGTGCCACGCAACCCAGGACAGGGAAAAACGAGCAGTACTTC
TRBV12-3/TRBV12-4	13	-	TRBJ2-7	-	CASSWDSARALHF	TGTGCCAGCAGTTGGGACTCCGCACGGGCGCTTCACTTC
TRBV6-5	15	-	TRBJ1-1	TRBD1	CASRKRQGVNTEAFF	TGTGCCAGCAGGAAAAGACAGGGAGTGAACACTGAAGCTTTCTTT
TRBV27	15	few	TRBJ2-4	TRBD1	CASSPFGTGLNIQYF	TGTGCCAGCAGCCCTTTCGGGACAGGGCTCAACATTCAGTACTTC
TRBV10-3	13	-	TRBJ1-1	TRBD1	CATTGTENTEAFF	TGTGCCACTACAGGGACAGAGAACACTGAAGCTTTCTTT
TRBV7-9	15	-	TRBJ2-5	-	CASSLGRSGQETQYF	TGTGCCAGCAGCTTAGGCCGGTCGGGTCAAGAGACCCAGTACTTC
TRBV7-9	16	-	TRBJ2-3	-	CASSLDRERSTDTQYF	TGTGCCAGCAGCTTAGATAGGGAGCGGAGCACAGATACGCAGTATTTT
TRBV9	15	-	TRBJ1-1	TRBD1	CASSGLGQTNTEAFF	TGTGCCAGCAGCGGGCTGGGACAGACGAACACTGAAGCTTTCTTT
TRBV13	15	-	TRBJ2-3	TRBD2	CASSAGTSGGDTQYF	TGTGCCAGCAGCGCCGGGACTAGCGGGGGGGATACGCAGTATTTT
TRBV19	14	once	TRBJ2-3	TRBD2	CASSGQAGTSAQYF	TGTGCCAGTAGCGGACAGGCCGGGACTAGCGCGCAGTATTTT
TRBV11-2	14	-	TRBJ1-5	-	CASSPSGPHQPQHF	TGTGCCAGCAGCCCCAGCGGCCCACATCAGCCCCAGCATTTT
TRBV10-3	13	-	TRBJ1-1	TRBD1	CAISEDRDTEAFF	TGTGCCATCAGCGAGGACAGGGACACTGAAGCTTTCTTT
TRBV5-1	14	-	TRBJ2-3	-	CASSFQGITDTQYF	TGCGCCAGCAGCTTCCAGGGCATCACAGATACGCAGTATTTT
TRBV2	13	-	TRBJ2-1	-	CASSSGNYNEQFF	TGTGCCAGCAGTTCCGGGAACTACAATGAGCAGTTCTTC
TRBV2	14	-	TRBJ1-2	TRBD1	CASSWTGETNGYTF	TGTGCCAGCAGTTGGACAGGGGAAACAAATGGCTACACCTTC
TRBV27	13	-	TRBJ1-1	-	CASSWGGRTEAFF	TGTGCCAGCAGTTGGGGGGGGAGGACTGAAGCTTTCTTT
TRBV11-2	16	-	TRBJ2-5	TRBD2	CASSSVVAGVVQTQYF	TGTGCCAGCAGCTCGGTGGTAGCGGGAGTGGTGCAGACCCAGTACTTC
TRBV7-2	14	-	TRBJ2-7	-	CASSLDRSRYEQYF	TGTGCCAGCAGCTTAGATCGGTCTAGATACGAGCAGTACTTC
TRBV3-1/TRBV3-2	15	few	TRBJ2-2	-	CASSQAGANTGELFF	TGTGCCAGCAGCCAAGCAGGGGCCAACACCGGGGAGCTGTTTTTT
TRBV6-2/TRBV6-3	14	few	TRBJ2-7	TRBD2	CASSSGRATYEQYF	TGTGCCAGCAGTTCCGGGAGGGCCACCTACGAGCAGTACTTC
TRBV19	14	few	TRBJ2-5	TRBD2	CASSAGGPQETQYF	TGTGCCAGTAGTGCGGGAGGCCCCCAAGAGACCCAGTACTTC
TRBV29-1	15	-	TRBJ1-1	TRBD1	CSVVGTGVTRTEAFF	TGCAGCGTTGTGGGGACAGGGGTGACCAGGACTGAAGCTTTCTTT
TRBV28	15	-	TRBJ1-1	-	CASSLSAGRGTEAFF	TGTGCCAGCAGTTTATCGGCAGGGAGGGGTACTGAAGCTTTCTTT